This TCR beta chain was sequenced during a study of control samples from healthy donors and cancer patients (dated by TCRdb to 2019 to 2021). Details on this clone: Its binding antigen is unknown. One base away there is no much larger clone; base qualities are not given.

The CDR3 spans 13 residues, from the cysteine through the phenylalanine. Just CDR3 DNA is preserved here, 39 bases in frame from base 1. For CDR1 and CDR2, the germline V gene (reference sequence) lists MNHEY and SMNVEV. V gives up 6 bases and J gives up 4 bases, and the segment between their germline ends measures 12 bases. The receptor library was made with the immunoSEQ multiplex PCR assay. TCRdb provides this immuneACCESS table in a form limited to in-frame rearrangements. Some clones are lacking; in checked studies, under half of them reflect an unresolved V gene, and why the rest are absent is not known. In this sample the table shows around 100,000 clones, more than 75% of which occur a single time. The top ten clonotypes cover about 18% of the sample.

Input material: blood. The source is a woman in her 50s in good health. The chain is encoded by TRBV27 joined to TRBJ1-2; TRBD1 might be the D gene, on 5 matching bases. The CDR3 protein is CASRDPGLYGYTF. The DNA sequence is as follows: TGTGCCAGCAGGGACCCGGGACTCTATGGCTACACCTTC.